This T cell receptor (beta chain) was captured by sequencing in a study of T-cell reconstitution after alpha-beta-depleted transplantation in children. Unmatched junction bases numbered 4, after V lost 0 bases and J lost 2 bases. Per the germline V gene, CDR1 is SGHRS and CDR2 is YFSETQ. This CDR3 spans 15 amino acids. This clonotype showed up many times. The antigen is not known. A library of TCRbeta sequences, prepared with unique molecular identifiers, was generated. TCRdb re-called the PCR reads with MiXCR, one entry per CDR3 protein. This repertoire shows about 580,000 distinct CDR3 sequences, about 21% found once; its top ten account for roughly 13%. Study observations and caveats: The study reportedly traced alpha-beta T cells about two months after transplant to several hundred expanded graft clones. Among T cells one year after transplant, newly produced cells accounted for most counts and diversity.

Sequences were derived from PBMCs, mostly from graft donor cells, sampled 360 days after TCRalphabeta/CD19-depleted stem cell transplant. This sequence originates from a boy under two years old who had a stem cell transplant for acute myeloid leukemia, so the T cells may come from the graft donor. The chain employs TRBV5-1 and TRBJ2-5; 7 bases match TRBD2. The CDR3 loop reads CASSLAVGGQETQYF. In DNA, the CDR3 is TGCGCCAGCAGCTTGGCCGTGGGGGGGCAAGAGACCCAGTACTTC.